One sample yielded the 27 T cell receptor beta chains listed below, sequenced in a study of somatic mutations in cytotoxic T cells in rheumatoid arthritis. Assay: immunoSEQ multiplex PCR; the TCRdb copy retains only in-frame clones and omits some. The sample lists around 24,000 clones, roughly 80% occurring once. Sequenced input: CD8+ T cells sorted from blood. The origin of the receptors is a man aged 50-59 years in good health.

The CDR3 sequence: CASSLTGGGTEAFF. The DNA for the CDR3 is TGTGCCAGTAGCCTCACAGGGGGTGGCACTGAAGCTTTCTTT. The rearrangement uses TRBV19 and TRBJ1-1; TRBD1 aligns across 8 bases. This CDR3 contains 14 residues. V shed 6 bases, J shed 4 bases, and the junction held 7 bases outside the gene matches. CDR1 is LNHDA, CDR2 SQIVND, per germline (reference sequence).

V usage is TRBV27 and J usage is TRBJ2-7; TRBD1 matches at 8 bases. Trimming removed 3 bases from V and 5 bases from J; junction bases left unmatched: 6. Per germline, CDR1 MNHEY and CDR2 SMNVEV (reference sequence). The CDR3 extends over 14 amino acids. Written as DNA, the CDR3 is TGTGCCAGCAGTTTCTCGGGGACAGGACACGAGCAGTACTTC. Amino acids: CASSFSGTGHEQYF.

The V gene is TRBV7-9, the J gene TRBJ1-2; no clear D gene. Germline values: CDR1 SEHNR, CDR2 FQNEAQ (reference sequence). V was pared by 5 bases and J by 4 bases, with 17 bases between. The CDR3 is made up of 15 amino acids. CDR3 bases: TGTGCCAGCAGCACCTCCCAAGCTGTTCTCTATGGCTACACCTTC. Its translation is CASSTSQAVLYGYTF.

This chain connects TRBV7-9 to TRBJ2-4; D remains unclear. Germline V CDR1 and CDR2: SEHNR, FQNEAQ (reference sequence). This CDR3 has 16 residues. V was shortened by 1 base and J by 3 bases, with 13 bases between the two germline ends. CDR3 sequence: CASSLGSSGNKNIQYF. The DNA for the CDR3 is TGTGCCAGCAGCTTAGGCTCCAGTGGAAACAAAAACATTCAGTACTTC.

This clone was detected once. This chain joins TRBV19 and TRBJ2-7, with 9 bases aligning to TRBD2. V shed 3 bases and J 2 bases; nucleotides not matched to a gene: 2. The CDR3 is 14 amino acids. The germline V gene encodes CDR1 LNHDA and CDR2 SQIVND (reference sequence). CDR3 amino acids: CASSIGGRAYEQYF. In DNA form, the CDR3 reads TGTGCCAGTAGTATCGGCGGGAGGGCCTACGAGCAGTACTTC.

This clone has just one count. This sequence joins TRBV7-9 and TRBJ2-1, with 15 bases identical to TRBD2. The junction had 7 bases not matched to a gene; V was cut back by 7 bases and J by 12 bases. The CDR3 consists of 14 residues. CDR1 and CDR2 from the germline V gene are SEHNR and FQNEAQ (reference sequence). The CDR3 region is CASTSPGLAGGQFF. CDR3 DNA: TGTGCCAGCACCTCCCCGGGACTAGCGGGAGGGCAGTTCTTC.

This clone was found once. This chain joins TRBV5-1 and TRBJ1-1; 8 nucleotides agree with TRBD1. Germline trimming cut 3 bases from V and 1 base from J; bases unmatched to any gene: 5. Germline CDR1 reads SGHRS; CDR2 reads YFSETQ. The CDR3 is 15 amino acids. The DNA for the CDR3 is TGCGCCAGCAGCTGGGGGGACAGGCAGAACACTGAAGCTTTCTTT. Protein product: CASSWGDRQNTEAFF.

This chain joins TRBV28 and TRBJ2-3; 15 bases agree with TRBD2. V shed 5 bases, J shed 5 bases, and the junction held 5 bases outside the gene matches. Germline-derived CDR1 and CDR2 are MDHEN and SYDVKM. The CDR3 contains 16 residues. Written as DNA, the CDR3 is TGTGCCAGCAGTCCAGGGACTAGCGGGAGGATAGATACGCAGTATTTT. The encoded protein is CASSPGTSGRIDTQYF.

This chain links TRBV9 with TRBJ2-6; no clear D gene. V dropped 0 bases and J dropped 0 bases, with 16 bases sitting between them. CDR1 and CDR2 (germline): SGDLS, YYNGEE. This CDR3 comprises 19 residues. The CDR3 sequence is CASSVEDGLQVSGANVLTF. The CDR3 DNA reads TGTGCCAGCAGCGTAGAGGATGGTCTGCAGGTCTCTGGGGCCAACGTCCTGACTTTC.

J is TRBJ1-1 and V is TRBV7-2; D unclear. CDR3 length equals 16 residues. V dropped 4 bases and J dropped 1 base, with 16 bases sitting between them. CDR1 SGHTA and CDR2 FQGNSA come from the germline V gene. CDR3 loop: CASSSLRASRNTEAFF. As DNA, the CDR3 is TGTGCCAGCAGCTCATTGAGGGCCAGTAGGAACACTGAAGCTTTCTTT.

V usage is TRBV5-4 and J usage is TRBJ2-5, with 9 bases matching TRBD2. This CDR3 is built from 15 residues. Looked up from germline, CDR1 is SGHNT and CDR2 is YYREEE (reference sequence). After removal of 4 bases from V and 4 bases from J, the junction contained 8 bases not matched to a gene. The CDR3 spells CASSPKLLAGETQYF. The CDR3 bases are TGTGCCAGCAGCCCCAAACTACTAGCGGGAGAGACCCAGTACTTC. Full variable domain (rest looked up from reference TRBV5-4 and TRBJ2-5): ETGVTQSPTHLIKTRGQQVTLRCSSQSGHNTVSWYQQALGQGPQFIFQYYREEENGRGNFPPRFSGLQFPNYSSELNVNALELDDSALYLCASSPKLLAGETQYFGPGTRLLVL.

The rearrangement links TRBV6-6 to TRBJ1-1; perhaps TRBD1 as D (6 bases). This CDR3 has 13 amino acids. The V end was cut by 0 bases, the J end by 7 bases, with 9 bases between. Germline V gene data show CDR1 as MNHNY and CDR2 as SVGAGI (reference sequence). CDR3: CASSYSGGFEAFF. Here the CDR3 DNA reads TGTGCCAGCAGTTACTCTGGGGGCTTTGAAGCTTTCTTT.

Only one count was recorded for this clone. The rearrangement uses TRBV25-1 and TRBJ2-3, with 7 bases fitting TRBD1. Unmatched junction bases numbered 7, after V lost 5 bases and J lost 11 bases. The CDR3 spans 12 residues. Germline V gives CDR1 MGHDK, CDR2 SYGVNS. In DNA form, the CDR3 reads TGTGCCAGCAGTCCACCCCGGGACAGGCAGTATTTT. Translated: CASSPPRDRQYF.

CDR3 nucleotides: TGTGCCAGCAGTGATAGCTGGGGATACAATGAGCAGTTCTTC. The encoded protein is CASSDSWGYNEQFF. The V gene is TRBV6-1, the J gene TRBJ2-1, with unresolved D. Deletions cut 3 bases from V and 4 bases from J, with 10 bases between. Germline CDR1 MNHNS, CDR2 SASEGT. The CDR3 totals 14 residues.

V usage is TRBV14 and J usage is TRBJ2-2; D may be TRBD1 (5 bases). Germline lookup yields CDR1 SGHDN and CDR2 FVKESK. V shed 0 bases and J shed 5 bases, with 22 bases lying between them. The CDR3 spans 19 residues. CDR3: CASSQENRWLHKGTGELFF. In DNA form, the CDR3 reads TGTGCCAGCAGCCAAGAAAACAGGTGGCTCCATAAGGGAACCGGGGAGCTGTTTTTT.

The rearrangement links TRBV13 to TRBJ2-2, with D uncertain. Germline loops: CDR1 PRHDT, CDR2 FYEKMQ (reference sequence). The CDR3 runs 12 residues. V gave up 6 bases and J gave up 3 bases, with 5 bases separating them. The CDR3 region is CASSSYTGELFF. CDR3 coding DNA: TGTGCCAGCAGTTCCTACACCGGGGAGCTGTTTTTT. Supplemented by reference TRBV13 and TRBJ2-2, the full variable domain reads AAGVIQSPRHLIKEKRETATLKCYPIPRHDTVYWYQQGPGQDPQFLISFYEKMQSDKGSIPDRFSAQQFSDYHSELNMSSLELGDSALYFCASSSYTGELFFGEGSRLTVL.

The J gene is TRBJ1-5, the V gene TRBV5-6; D might be TRBD1 (5 bases). V was clipped by 5 bases and J by 7 bases, with 13 bases between them. In germline, CDR1 is SGHDT, CDR2 YYEEEE. This CDR3 is built from 13 residues. The CDR3 DNA follows: TGTGCCAGCAGTCCAGGGAGGGGCCAGCCCCAGCATTTT. Protein product: CASSPGRGQPQHF.

The chain is built from TRBV28 and TRBJ1-2; D possibly corresponds to TRBD1 (6 bases). Germline V CDR1 and CDR2: MDHEN, SYDVKM. Trimming pared 6 bases from V and 6 bases from J, leaving 14 bases between. CDR3 length: 13 residues. For the CDR3, the DNA is TGTGCCAGCAGCCCGAGGGGGGGGAATGGCTACACCTTC. It encodes CASSPRGGNGYTF.

The J gene is TRBJ1-1, the V gene TRBV4-1; 7 bases line up with TRBD1. The CDR3 sequence is 15 residues long. J lost 3 bases, V lost 1 base, and 5 bases had no gene match. Germline assignment: CDR1 MGHRA and CDR2 YSYEKL. This CDR3 is CASSQGTGEDTEAFF. For the CDR3, the DNA is TGCGCCAGCAGCCAAGGCACAGGGGAGGACACTGAAGCTTTCTTT.

The V call is TRBV9, the J call TRBJ1-2; no firm D call. The CDR3 has 13 amino acids. Trimming left V 3 bases short and J 4 bases short, with 10 bases between. CDR1 is SGDLS and CDR2 is YYNGEE in the germline V gene. CDR3 nucleotide sequence: TGTGCCAGCAGCGCCGAGACGGCCTATGGCTACACCTTC. It specifies CASSAETAYGYTF.

This clone was seen once. The genes are TRBV6-5 and TRBJ2-7, with D perhaps matching TRBD1 (6 bases). The CDR3 is 15 amino acids. V dropped 2 bases and J dropped 2 bases, with 13 bases sitting between them. CDR1 is MNHEY and CDR2 is SVGAGI in the germline V gene. CDR3 DNA: TGTGCCAGCAGTTACCCCGGGACACCGACCTACGAGCAGTACTTC. This encodes CASSYPGTPTYEQYF.

The chain recombines TRBV5-5 with TRBJ1-1; TRBD1 matches at 11 bases. The V segment lost 7 bases and the J segment 0 bases; nucleotides outside the gene matches: 8. CDR3 length: 16 residues. CDR1 and CDR2 from the germline V gene are SGHKS and YYEKEE (reference sequence). The CDR3 is CASLGTGGNMNTEAFF. The CDR3 nucleotides are TGTGCCAGCCTAGGGACAGGGGGTAACATGAACACTGAAGCTTTCTTT.

The V gene is TRBV11-2, the J gene TRBJ1-2, with D possibly TRBD1 on 5 matching bases. Germline CDR1 is SGHAT and CDR2 is FQNNGV. The CDR3 is 17 residues long. V was shortened by 1 base and J by 1 base, with 16 bases between the two germline ends. This CDR3 reads CASSLGPPGRINYGYTF. The CDR3 DNA reads as TGTGCCAGCAGCTTAGGCCCCCCGGGACGGATTAACTATGGCTACACCTTC.

The chain has TRBV7-9 and TRBJ1-2; D may be TRBD1 (6 bases). The CDR3 is 13 residues long. CDR1 and CDR2 from the germline V gene are SEHNR and FQNEAQ (reference sequence). The V end was cut by 1 base, the J end by 6 bases, with 9 bases between. The DNA of the CDR3 is TGTGCCAGCAGCTTAGGGGCAGGGGATGGCTACACCTTC. Encoded protein: CASSLGAGDGYTF.

The V gene is TRBV7-9, the J gene TRBJ2-1; D gene uncertain. The ends were cut back, 2 bases at V and 4 bases at J, with 18 bases in the middle. Germline V lookup: CDR1 SEHNR, CDR2 FQNEAQ (reference sequence). The CDR3 loop spans 17 amino acids. The CDR3 bases are TGTGCCAGCAGCTTATTTCCCGGTGCCCGGAGTTACAATGAGCAGTTCTTC. It yields the protein CASSLFPGARSYNEQFF.

Here the CDR3 reads CAWSVPQLAGATDTQYF. The CDR3 bases are TGTGCCTGGAGTGTACCCCAACTAGCGGGAGCTACAGATACGCAGTATTTT. The chain joins TRBV30 to TRBJ2-3; 11 bases line up with TRBD2. V lost 0 bases to trimming and J lost 3 bases; unmatched junction nucleotides: 8. Germline V gene sequence: CDR1 GTSNPN, CDR2 SVGIG (reference sequence). The length of the CDR3 is 17 residues. The full variable domain, its missing parts supplied by reference TRBV30 and TRBJ2-3, is SQTIHQWPATLVQPVGSPLSLECTVEGTSNPNLYWYRQAAGRGLQLLFYSVGIGQISSEVPQNLSASRPQDRQFILSSKKLLLSDSGFYLCAWSVPQLAGATDTQYFGPGTRLTVL.

The chain couples TRBV29-1 to TRBJ2-5; D not resolved. In germline, CDR1 is SQVTM, CDR2 ANQGSEA. The CDR3 length is 10 residues. Trimming stripped 4 bases from V and 14 bases from J, with 14 bases between. The CDR3 loop is CSVVRSAIYF. Written as DNA, the CDR3 is TGCAGCGTTGTTAGGTCCGCGATTTACTTC.